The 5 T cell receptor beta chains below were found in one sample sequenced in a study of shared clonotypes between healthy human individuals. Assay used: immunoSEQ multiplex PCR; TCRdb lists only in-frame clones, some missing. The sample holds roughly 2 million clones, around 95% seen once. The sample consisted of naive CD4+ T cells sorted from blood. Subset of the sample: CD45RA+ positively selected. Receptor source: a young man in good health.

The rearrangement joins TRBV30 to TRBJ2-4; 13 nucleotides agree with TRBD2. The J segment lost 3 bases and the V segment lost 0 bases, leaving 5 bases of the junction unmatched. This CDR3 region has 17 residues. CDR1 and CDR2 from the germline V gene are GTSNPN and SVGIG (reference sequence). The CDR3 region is CAWSVLAGGLGKNIQYF. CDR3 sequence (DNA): TGTGCCTGGAGTGTACTAGCGGGGGGGCTAGGCAAAAACATTCAGTACTTC.

As DNA, the CDR3 is TGTGCCAGCAGTCCCCCTGGCAGTAGCAATCAGCCCCAGCATTTT. Translating gives CASSPPGSSNQPQHF. J is TRBJ1-5 and V is TRBV28; D is unclear. The CDR3 is made up of 15 amino acids. Looked up from germline, CDR1 is MDHEN and CDR2 is SYDVKM. Trimming left V 5 bases short and J 0 bases short, with 11 bases between.

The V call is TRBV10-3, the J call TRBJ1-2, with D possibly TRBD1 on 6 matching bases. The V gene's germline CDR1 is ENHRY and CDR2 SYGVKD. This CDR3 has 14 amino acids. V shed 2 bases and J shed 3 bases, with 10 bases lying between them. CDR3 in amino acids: CAISELQGDYGYTF. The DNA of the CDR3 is TGTGCCATCAGTGAGCTACAGGGAGACTATGGCTACACCTTC.

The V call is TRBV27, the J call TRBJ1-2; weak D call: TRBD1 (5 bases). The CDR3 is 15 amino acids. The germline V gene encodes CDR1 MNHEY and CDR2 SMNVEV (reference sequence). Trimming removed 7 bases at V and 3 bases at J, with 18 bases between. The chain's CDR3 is CASKGSGRGDYGYTF. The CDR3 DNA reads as TGTGCCAGCAAGGGGTCGGGCCGTGGGGACTATGGCTACACCTTC.

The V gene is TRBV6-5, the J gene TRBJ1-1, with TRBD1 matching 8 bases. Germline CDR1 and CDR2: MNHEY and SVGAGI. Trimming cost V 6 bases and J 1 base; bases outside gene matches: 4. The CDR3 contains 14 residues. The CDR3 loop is CASRRQGPNTEAFF. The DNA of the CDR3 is TGTGCCAGCAGAAGACAGGGGCCGAACACTGAAGCTTTCTTT.